The present T cell receptor (beta chain) was sequenced within a study of Graves' ophthalmopathy and Graves' hyperthyroidism. Overall study results and limits: In predicting ophthalmopathy progression, the model reached around 66% sensitivity and 72.22% specificity. A roughly 81% specificity and around 89% sensitivity were achieved by a 13-signature model that separated ophthalmopathy from stable hyperthyroidism. Blood contained most expanded thyroid clonotypes exceeding 0.001 frequency.

Trimming removed 5 bases at V and 5 bases at J, with 16 bases between. The CDR3 length is 15 residues. Clinicians made diagnoses from clinical symptoms, serum thyroxine, TRAb, thyroid ultrasound and orbital computed tomography. A few counts support this clonotype. What it binds is not known. RNA transcripts served as template for amplifying TCR beta CDR3 sequences. HTBI-primed RT-PCR formed the first round, and a multiplex PCR formed the second. One entry per CDR3 protein results from TCRdb running MiXCR on the multiplex PCR reads. The sample has just over 600,000 distinct CDR3 sequences; 22% are singletons.

The V gene is TRBV12-3 or TRBV12-4, the J gene TRBJ1-5; D is perhaps TRBD1 (5 bases). Material for sequencing was peripheral blood. This sequence originates from a woman younger than 30 with stable Graves' hyperthyroidism. Some clones in this sample may be carry-over from other donors' samples. The chain's CDR3 is CASSPQGRGDQPQHF. CDR3 sequence (DNA): TGTGCCAGCAGTCCCCAGGGACGGGGAGATCAGCCCCAGCATTTT.